This TCR beta chain was captured by sequencing in a study of blood T cell repertoires in COVID-19. Study information: Samples representing acute and convalescent COVID-19 were sourced from the United States, Italy and Spain. T cells, B-cell-depleted T cells, or PBMCs supplied cDNA or gDNA.

Original data processing: Amplification from reference gene primers served as the basis for estimated nucleated cell counts. TCRdb's table, derived via immunoSEQ multiplex PCR, lists solely in-frame clones and lacks some. V and J calls and clone size are copied from that table; D and trimming were computed from the DNA. The sample lists 210,000 or so clones, around 90% occurring once. With V trimmed by 4 bases and J by 5 bases, 7 bases remained unmatched. The CDR3 totals 14 residues. Germline loops: CDR1 SGHRS, CDR2 YFSETQ. The chain has TRBV5-1 and TRBJ2-5; the match to TRBD2 covers 8 bases. Input material: peripheral blood. This TCR was recovered from a man in his late teens or twenties with active or convalescent COVID-19. The CDR3 sequence: CASSDAAGGETQYF. CDR3 nucleotide sequence: TGCGCCAGCAGCGATGCGGCGGGAGGTGAGACCCAGTACTTC.